Below, 16 T cell receptor beta chains from the same sample are listed, as sequenced in a study of identical twins. TCRdb analysed the 5' RACE reads with MiXCR anew, one entry per CDR3 protein. The sample carries a few hundred thousand distinct CDR3 sequences, 10% recorded once. The sample was memory T cells sorted from blood. These receptors were collected from a man between 45 and 60 years old in good health.

This clonotype was seen a handful of times. This chain links TRBV20-1 with TRBJ2-7, with 10 bases that match TRBD1. V was clipped by 6 bases and J by 4 bases; unmatched bases: 6. The germline gives CDR1 DFQATT, CDR2 SNEGSKA (reference sequence). The CDR3 is 13 residues long. Here the CDR3 reads CSAGDRGAYEQYF. The CDR3 coding sequence is TGCAGTGCCGGGGACAGGGGTGCGTACGAGCAGTACTTC.

Ten or more counts support this clonotype. The V gene is TRBV20-1, the J gene TRBJ2-1; TRBD2 matches 9 bases. Germline CDR1 reads DFQATT; CDR2 reads SNEGSKA (reference sequence). This CDR3 has 15 amino acids. The V and J ends lost 0 bases and 6 bases, in that order; junction bases with no gene match: 6. CDR3 coding DNA: TGCAGTGCTAGAGATTTTGAGGGACTAGCCAATGAGCAGTTCTTC. It specifies CSARDFEGLANEQFF.

The sample holds many counts of this clonotype. This chain uses TRBV6-1 with TRBJ1-1, with D possibly matching TRBD1 (5 bases). Per the germline V gene, CDR1 is MNHNS and CDR2 is SASEGT. This CDR3 is built from 14 residues. Trimming shortened V by 4 bases and J by 1 base, and 10 bases separated the two germline ends. As DNA, the CDR3 is TGTGCCAGCAGTGTGCGGGGGAAGAACACTGAAGCTTTCTTT. This codes for CASSVRGKNTEAFF.

The V gene is TRBV20-1, the J gene TRBJ2-1, with a tentative D call TRBD2 (6 bases). Germline lookup yields CDR1 DFQATT and CDR2 SNEGSKA (reference sequence). The CDR3 length is 14 residues. Trimming left V 3 bases short and J 1 base short, with 10 bases between. The CDR3 reads CSARRLGSYNEQFF. In DNA, the CDR3 is TGCAGTGCTAGGCGACTAGGATCCTACAATGAGCAGTTCTTC.

This clonotype appeared many times. The rearrangement links TRBV4-2 to TRBJ2-7; TRBD2 aligns across 8 bases. The CDR3 consists of 14 residues. The ends lost 0 bases at V and 7 bases at J; junction bases unmatched: 5. Germline loops: CDR1 LGHNA, CDR2 YNFKEQ. The CDR3: CASSQDGLAGEQYF. The CDR3 DNA sequence: TGTGCCAGCAGCCAAGATGGACTAGCCGGAGAGCAGTACTTC.

J is TRBJ2-3 and V is TRBV20-1; 11 nucleotides align to TRBD2. Germline V lookup: CDR1 DFQATT, CDR2 SNEGSKA (reference sequence). The CDR3 loop spans 15 amino acids. V was clipped by 6 bases and J by 3 bases; unmatched bases: 8. CDR3 loop: CSAPNSGGATDTQYF. The CDR3 bases are TGCAGTGCCCCCAATAGCGGGGGGGCAACAGATACGCAGTATTTT.

This clonotype occurred many times. This chain joins TRBV5-1 and TRBJ2-2; no firm D call. V was clipped by 0 bases and J by 5 bases, with 8 bases between them. This CDR3 comprises 14 residues. Germline V lookup: CDR1 SGHRS, CDR2 YFSETQ. DNA of the CDR3: TGCGCCAGCAGCTTGGAGGGTCGGACCGGGGAGCTGTTTTTT. It is translated as CASSLEGRTGELFF.

The chain recombines TRBV6-1 with TRBJ1-4; maybe TRBD1 (6 bases). The V end lost 6 bases, the J end lost 4 bases, and 18 bases lay between the germline ends. CDR3 size: 16 residues. Germline V gene lookup returns CDR1 MNHNS and CDR2 SASEGT. The CDR3 nucleotides read TGTGCCAGCAGCCGTAGACCGACAGGTCATAATGAAAAACTGTTTTTT. Translated: CASSRRPTGHNEKLFF.

This clonotype was seen a few times. The rearrangement joins TRBV29-1 to TRBJ2-5, with 9 bases aligning to TRBD2. The V segment lost 7 bases and the J segment 2 bases; nucleotides outside the gene matches: 11. Looked up from germline, CDR1 is SQVTM and CDR2 is ANQGSEA. This CDR3 spans 15 amino acids. CDR3 nucleotides: TGCAGCGCGGGGCTAGCGGGATTCCGGCAAGAGACCCAGTACTTC. It codes for CSAGLAGFRQETQYF.

V usage is TRBV30 and J usage is TRBJ1-4; 9 bases align to TRBD1. The CDR3 spans 13 residues. Germline V gene sequence: CDR1 GTSNPN, CDR2 SVGIG (reference sequence). J gave up 8 bases and V 5 bases, and 6 bases lay outside the gene matches. The CDR3 spells CAWATGGEEKLFF. The CDR3 DNA is TGTGCCTGGGCTACAGGGGGCGAAGAAAAACTGTTTTTT.

This clonotype was observed a few times. V is TRBV10-3 and J is TRBJ1-2; D is unclear. Trimming took off 4 bases at V and 6 bases at J, with 9 bases between the two ends. This CDR3 region has 12 residues. Germline values: CDR1 ENHRY, CDR2 SYGVKD. CDR3 sequence (DNA): TGTGCCATCAGTGCGGACGGGAATGGCTACACCTTC. It is translated as CAISADGNGYTF.

This clonotype was detected only a few times. V is TRBV7-3 and J is TRBJ1-2; unclear D gene. This CDR3 contains 13 residues. V dropped 0 bases and J dropped 6 bases, with 8 bases sitting between them. From germline, CDR1 is SGHTA and CDR2 FQGTGA. The CDR3 is CASSLTGADGYTF. For the CDR3, the DNA is TGTGCCAGCAGCTTAACGGGTGCGGATGGCTACACCTTC.

This clonotype was seen at least ten times. The chain links TRBV18 to TRBJ2-2; 7 nucleotides line up with TRBD2. There are 15 residues in the CDR3. V shed 1 base and J 5 bases; nucleotides not matched to a gene: 4. Germline assignment: CDR1 KGHSH and CDR2 LQKENI. The CDR3, as DNA: TGTGCCAGCTCACCACGGCGGGGGAGTACCGGGGAGCTGTTTTTT. Translating gives CASSPRRGSTGELFF.

The V gene is TRBV9, the J gene TRBJ2-1, with unresolved D. CDR1 and CDR2 from the germline V gene are SGDLS and YYNGEE. The CDR3 is 15 residues long. Trimming shortened V by 0 bases and J by 1 base, and 8 bases separated the two germline ends. CDR3 in amino acids: CASSVGHSSYNEQFF. CDR3 coding DNA: TGTGCCAGCAGCGTAGGCCACAGTTCCTACAATGAGCAGTTCTTC.

This clonotype was seen more than once but under ten times. The chain couples TRBV20-1 to TRBJ2-2, with D uncertain. The V gene's germline CDR1 is DFQATT and CDR2 SNEGSKA (reference sequence). V was clipped by 4 bases and J by 1 base, with 10 bases between them. The CDR3 has 14 residues. The CDR3 loop is CSATTSGNTGELFF. CDR3 DNA sequence: TGCAGTGCTACCACCTCAGGGAACACCGGGGAGCTGTTTTTT.

There are many counts of this clonotype. The J gene is TRBJ1-4, the V gene TRBV29-1, with no clear D. The V and J ends lost 7 bases and 8 bases respectively, with 14 bases between them. Germline CDR1 SQVTM, CDR2 ANQGSEA. The length of the CDR3 is 12 residues. The CDR3 here is CSARPGGEKLFF. The DNA for the CDR3 is TGCAGCGCCCGTCCGGGCGGGGAAAAACTGTTTTTT.